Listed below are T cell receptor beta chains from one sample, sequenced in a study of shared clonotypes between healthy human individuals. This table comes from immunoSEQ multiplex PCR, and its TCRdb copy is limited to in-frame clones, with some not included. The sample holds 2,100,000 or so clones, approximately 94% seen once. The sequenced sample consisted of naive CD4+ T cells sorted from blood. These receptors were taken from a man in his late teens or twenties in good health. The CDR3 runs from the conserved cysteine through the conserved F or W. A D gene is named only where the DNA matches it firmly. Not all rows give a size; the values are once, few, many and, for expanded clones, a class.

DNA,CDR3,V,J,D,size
TGTGCCAGCAGTGATGACAGGGTCGGAGAAGAGACCCAGTACTTC,CASSDDRVGEETQYF,TRBV25-1,TRBJ2-5,TRBD1,few
TGTGCCAGCAGCTGGCGGACAGTATCTAACACTGAAGCTTTCTTT,CASSWRTVSNTEAFF,TRBV5-8,TRBJ1-1,NA,once
TGTGCCAGCAGCTTACTAGCGGGAGACTTCGAGCAGTACTTC,CASSLLAGDFEQYF,TRBV7-2,TRBJ2-7,TRBD2,NA
TGCGCCAGCGGACCCGGGGCAGGGAATGAAAAACTGTTTTTT,CASGPGAGNEKLFF,TRBV5-1,TRBJ1-4,NA,NA
TGCGCCCCCTCCAAGTCCGACAACACTGAAGCTTTCTTT,CAPSKSDNTEAFF,TRBV5-1,TRBJ1-1,NA,NA
TGTGCCAGCAGCCTCGTGGTTAAACTAGCGGAGTTATACAATGAGCAGTTCTTC,CASSLVVKLAELYNEQFF,TRBV5-6,TRBJ2-1,TRBD2,once
TGTGCCAGCAGCCCGGACACAAAAAAAGGAAAAGTGTACTTC,CASSPDTKKGKVYF,TRBV21-1,TRBJ2-7,NA,NA
TGTGCCAGCAGCAGTTTCTTGGGAAAGCGGAACGAGCAGTACTTC,CASSSFLGKRNEQYF,TRBV7-2,TRBJ2-7,NA,NA
TGTGCCAGCAGCGCACCAGGGTTAGGATCACCCCTCCACTTT,CASSAPGLGSPLHF,TRBV28,TRBJ1-6,NA,few
TGTGCCAGCAGCTTACCCCCGTGGAGGAATGAAAAACTGTTTTTT,CASSLPPWRNEKLFF,TRBV11-2,TRBJ1-4,NA,NA
TGCGCCAGCAGCTGGAAAGAGAGGGCCCTTGGGACAGATACGCAGTATTTT,CASSWKERALGTDTQYF,TRBV5-1,TRBJ2-3,NA,once
TGTGCCAGCAGGTCCCTCGGACAGGGGTACACCGGGGAGCTGTTTTTT,CASRSLGQGYTGELFF,TRBV6-6,TRBJ2-2,TRBD1,NA
TGTGCCAGCAGCGTAGGGGACGGGTATAATTCACCCCTCCACTTT,CASSVGDGYNSPLHF,TRBV9,TRBJ1-6,NA,NA
TGTGCTAGTGGTTTGGTGACGAACAATCAGCCCCAGCATTTT,CASGLVTNNQPQHF,TRBV12-5,TRBJ1-5,NA,NA
TGTGCTAGCAGCCCATTAGCCCCTCAGCGGGGGGGCGAGGAGACCCAGTACTTC,CASSPLAPQRGGEETQYF,TRBV7-7,TRBJ2-5,TRBD2,NA
TGTGCCAGCAGCCTAGACAGGGTCACTAATTCACCCCTCCACTTT,CASSLDRVTNSPLHF,TRBV7-3,TRBJ1-6,TRBD1,NA
TGTGCCAGCAGCTTACTAGGTGTTCTGGACAATGAGCAGTTCTTC,CASSLLGVLDNEQFF,TRBV7-2,TRBJ2-1,NA,NA
TGTGCCTGCCCAGTGAGTGCAACTAATGAAAAACTGTTTTTT,CACPVSATNEKLFF,TRBV30,TRBJ1-4,NA,NA
TGTGCCACTTCCCTGGAGGGGGCGATCGGAAACACCATATATTTT,CATSLEGAIGNTIYF,TRBV2,TRBJ1-3,TRBD1,NA
TGTGCCATCAGTGCAACAGGGCAGGATGAAAAACTGTTTTTT,CAISATGQDEKLFF,TRBV10-3,TRBJ1-4,NA,NA
TGTGCCAGCAGTAGACAGGGGGCTTCGACGAATTCACCCCTCCACTTT,CASSRQGASTNSPLHF,TRBV25-1,TRBJ1-6,TRBD1,NA
TGCGCCAGCAGCCAAGATCCGGGCCCTAGCGTTAATGAGCAGTTCTTC,CASSQDPGPSVNEQFF,TRBV4-3,TRBJ2-1,NA,once
TGCGCCAGCGGTTTGGGACGGGACTATGGCTACACCTTC,CASGLGRDYGYTF,TRBV10-2,TRBJ1-2,NA,NA
TGTGCCAGCAGCTTGTCCGGGGGCACTAATGAAAAACTGTTTTTT,CASSLSGGTNEKLFF,TRBV5-4,TRBJ1-4,NA,NA
TGTGCCAGCAGTTTAAAGGGGAAGCCCGATACGCAGTATTTT,CASSLKGKPDTQYF,TRBV27,TRBJ2-3,NA,NA
TGTGCCAGCTCCCCTTGGAAGCAATCAACTAATGAAAAACTGTTTTTT,CASSPWKQSTNEKLFF,TRBV18,TRBJ1-4,NA,NA
TGTGCCAGCAGTGGATGGAGGACAGGGGATTACAATGAGCAGTTCTTC,CASSGWRTGDYNEQFF,TRBV25-1,TRBJ2-1,TRBD1,NA
TGTGCCAGCAGTTTAAGCTTCCTTTCCCAGGGGAGAACCGACGAGCAGTACTTC,CASSLSFLSQGRTDEQYF,TRBV27,TRBJ2-7,NA,NA
TGTGCCAGCAGTCCTCGACTAGCGACCGATGAGCAGTTCTTC,CASSPRLATDEQFF,TRBV6-5,TRBJ2-1,TRBD2,once
TGTGCCAGCAGCGTAGATGGGTTCGGCACAGATACGCAGTATTTT,CASSVDGFGTDTQYF,TRBV9,TRBJ2-3,NA,NA
TGCGCCAGCAGCCAGGCCCCAGGGGCCGAAGCCAAAAACATTCAGTACTTC,CASSQAPGAEAKNIQYF,TRBV4-1,TRBJ2-4,NA,NA
TGTGCCTGGAGTTCGACTAGCGGGAGTGAGCAGTACTTC,CAWSSTSGSEQYF,TRBV30,TRBJ2-7,TRBD2,NA
TGTGCCAGCACTCGGACCGGGACTAGCGGAGAGACCCAGTACTTC,CASTRTGTSGETQYF,TRBV7-3,TRBJ2-5,TRBD2,once
TGTGCCAGTAGTACCCGGGACAGCAATGAGCAGTTCTTC,CASSTRDSNEQFF,TRBV19,TRBJ2-1,TRBD1,NA
TGTGCCAGCAGTTTACTCGGTCAGCCCCAGCATTTT,CASSLLGQPQHF,TRBV28,TRBJ1-5,NA,NA
TGTGCCATCAGGGACCCCTTGACAGGAGACAATGAGCAGTTCTTC,CAIRDPLTGDNEQFF,TRBV10-3,TRBJ2-1,NA,NA
TGTGCCAGCAGTTCACCGACAGGCCGACCTTATGGCTACACCTTC,CASSSPTGRPYGYTF,TRBV27,TRBJ1-2,NA,NA
TGCGCCAGCAGCCCCCCGGACAGGGGGATCTCCACAGATACGCAGTATTTT,CASSPPDRGISTDTQYF,TRBV5-1,TRBJ2-3,TRBD1,once
TGCGCCAGCCGGCCAGGGACAGGGGGGTTTTACGAGCAGTACTTC,CASRPGTGGFYEQYF,TRBV5-1,TRBJ2-7,TRBD1,NA
TGTGCCAGCCGGGAGGGCCCTCATCGCACAGATACGCAGTATTTT,CASREGPHRTDTQYF,TRBV28,TRBJ2-3,TRBD2,once
TGTGCCAGCAGCAGGGGTCCCTGGCCGGGGACTGAAGCTTTCTTT,CASSRGPWPGTEAFF,TRBV7-2,TRBJ1-1,NA,NA
TGTGCCAGCTCACACGGAGATTCCTACGAGCAGTACTTC,CASSHGDSYEQYF,TRBV18,TRBJ2-7,NA,once
TGTGCCAGCAGCCGGGACCTAAATTCACCCCTCCACTTT,CASSRDLNSPLHF,TRBV7-3,TRBJ1-6,NA,NA
TGCGCCAGCAGCTTGGTGGGAACCGGGGAGCTGTTTTTT,CASSLVGTGELFF,TRBV5-1,TRBJ2-2,NA,NA